One and the same sample provided the 22 T cell receptor beta chains below, sequenced in a study of beta chain features in type 1 diabetes. Expressed TCRB transcripts were sequenced, since all the RNA that had been isolated was reverse transcribed. Assay used: immunoSEQ multiplex PCR; TCRdb lists only in-frame clones, some missing. The sample lists around 310,000 clones; approximately 11% were seen once. Sample: naive CD4+ T cells from blood. The receptors were sampled from a woman in her thirties in good health.

The genes are TRBV7-9 and TRBJ1-2; the match to TRBD1 covers 7 bases. V gave up 0 bases and J gave up 8 bases; unmatched junction bases: 6. This CDR3 contains 14 residues. Germline V gene data show CDR1 as SEHNR and CDR2 as FQNEAQ (reference sequence). The CDR3 spells CASSLAPGGGGYTF. Here the CDR3 DNA reads TGTGCCAGCAGCTTAGCGCCAGGGGGAGGAGGCTACACCTTC.

In this sample, this clone turned up a few times. The chain combines TRBV9 with TRBJ2-1, with D unclear. CDR3 size: 15 residues. Per germline, CDR1 SGDLS and CDR2 YYNGEE. V lost 0 bases and J 4 bases, leaving 11 bases between the germline ends. The CDR3 DNA sequence: TGTGCCAGCAGCGTAGAGAGGATTCCGTACAATGAGCAGTTCTTC. Translated, it gives CASSVERIPYNEQFF.

This chain joins TRBV27 and TRBJ2-1; a possible D gene is TRBD2 (6 bases). This CDR3 has 14 residues. V lost 8 bases to trimming and J lost 0 bases, with 11 bases between them. Germline-derived CDR1 and CDR2 are MNHEY and SMNVEV (reference sequence). The CDR3 sequence: CASGDLGSYNEQFF. Here the CDR3 DNA reads TGTGCCAGCGGGGACTTGGGCTCCTACAATGAGCAGTTCTTC.

This chain links TRBV5-4 with TRBJ1-1, with TRBD1 as a possible D gene (6 bases). The CDR3 has 14 residues. The V and J ends lost 0 bases and 5 bases respectively, with 11 bases between them. Germline V gene data show CDR1 as SGHNT and CDR2 as YYREEE (reference sequence). Here the CDR3 reads CASSLGGRGTEAFF. The CDR3 DNA reads as TGTGCCAGCAGCTTGGGGGGCAGGGGAACTGAAGCTTTCTTT.

V gene TRBV28 combines with J gene TRBJ2-6; TRBD1 matches 7 bases. CDR3 size: 20 residues. V shed 5 bases, J shed 0 bases, and the junction held 16 bases outside the gene matches. Germline CDR1 MDHEN, CDR2 SYDVKM. The CDR3 DNA reads TGTGCCAGCAGTCTGGGGACAGTTTCCTTCATAAGCTCTGGGGCCAACGTCCTGACTTTC. It translates to CASSLGTVSFISSGANVLTF.

This clone was picked up a small number of times. This rearrangement joins TRBV7-2 to TRBJ2-5, with 9 bases identical to TRBD2. CDR1 is SGHTA and CDR2 is FQGNSA in the germline V gene. The CDR3 loop spans 16 amino acids. The V segment lost 1 base and the J segment 5 bases; nucleotides outside the gene matches: 8. CDR3 nucleotides: TGTGCCAGCAGCTTAGTCGCGGGAGGGCCAGGGGAGACCCAGTACTTC. This codes for CASSLVAGGPGETQYF.

This clone turned up a few times. The chain is built from TRBV15 and TRBJ2-2; TRBD2 aligns across 12 bases. Germline values: CDR1 LNHNV, CDR2 YYDKDF (reference sequence). The trim removed 4 bases at V and 3 bases at J, leaving 6 bases unmatched. The CDR3 runs 17 residues. CDR3 DNA: TGTGCCACCAGCAAATTAAGACTAGCGGGAGACACCGGGGAGCTGTTTTTT. Protein product: CATSKLRLAGDTGELFF.

The chain carries TRBV7-2 and TRBJ1-5, with a possible D match to TRBD1 (5 bases). Trimming took off 3 bases at V and 9 bases at J, with 12 bases between the two ends. This CDR3 spans 13 amino acids. Germline V gene data show CDR1 as SGHTA and CDR2 as FQGNSA. The CDR3 region is CASSLGGTGPQHF. Here the CDR3 DNA reads TGTGCCAGCAGCTTGGGGGGAACTGGGCCCCAGCATTTT.

A few counts support this clone. This chain joins TRBV5-1 and TRBJ2-3; 8 bases are shared with TRBD2. The ends lost 5 bases at V and 2 bases at J; junction bases unmatched: 4. This CDR3 has 14 amino acids. Germline CDR1 reads SGHRS; CDR2 reads YFSETQ. The CDR3 protein is CASRLAVYTDTQYF. Written as DNA, the CDR3 is TGCGCCAGCAGACTAGCGGTTTACACAGATACGCAGTATTTT.

This clone came up a few times. This chain connects TRBV29-1 to TRBJ2-5; D perhaps matches TRBD1 (6 bases). The CDR3 totals 13 residues. Deletions cut 4 bases from V and 7 bases from J, with 16 bases between. Per the germline V gene, CDR1 is SQVTM and CDR2 is ANQGSEA. The CDR3 DNA follows: TGCAGCGTTGGACTCCGGGACATGGGGACCCAGTACTTC. It translates to CSVGLRDMGTQYF.

The sample holds a few counts of this clone. CDR3 sequence: CASSPRGYGGDEQFF. DNA of the CDR3: TGTGCCAGCAGCCCAAGGGGGTACGGTGGGGATGAGCAGTTCTTC. The genes are TRBV7-9 and TRBJ2-1, with D maybe TRBD1 (6 bases). Trimming took off 5 bases at V and 8 bases at J, with 19 bases between the two ends. CDR1 and CDR2 from the germline V gene are SEHNR and FQNEAQ (reference sequence). The CDR3 contains 15 residues.

This clone has more than one count but fewer than ten. The rearrangement joins TRBV4-2 to TRBJ2-6; D is ambiguous. Deletions cut 0 bases from V and 0 bases from J, with 9 bases between. This CDR3 spans 17 amino acids. Germline-derived CDR1 and CDR2 are LGHNA and YNFKEQ. CDR3 protein: CASSQDDPRSGANVLTF. In DNA, the CDR3 is TGTGCCAGCAGCCAAGATGATCCGCGCTCTGGGGCCAACGTCCTGACTTTC.

A few counts support this clone. This chain joins TRBV7-9 and TRBJ1-5; D perhaps matches TRBD1 (5 bases). V shed 1 base and J shed 5 bases, with 6 bases lying between them. The CDR3 length is 13 residues. Germline V gene sequence: CDR1 SEHNR, CDR2 FQNEAQ (reference sequence). CDR3 sequence: CASSLGGYQPQHF. The CDR3 DNA is TGTGCCAGCAGCTTAGGGGGCTATCAGCCCCAGCATTTT. Supplemented by reference TRBV7-9 and TRBJ1-5, the full variable domain reads DTGVSQNPRHKITKRGQNVTFRCDPISEHNRLYWYRQTLGQGPEFLTYFQNEAQLEKSRLLSDRFSAERPKGSFSTLEIQRTEQGDSAMYLCASSLGGYQPQHFGDGTRLSIL.

V usage is TRBV28 and J usage is TRBJ1-5, with D unclear. Germline CDR1 and CDR2: MDHEN and SYDVKM. This CDR3 contains 15 residues. The V and J ends lost 5 bases and 0 bases respectively, with 11 bases between them. Here the CDR3 DNA reads TGTGCCAGCAGTCCAGATGGTGTTAGCAATCAGCCCCAGCATTTT. As protein: CASSPDGVSNQPQHF.

This clone was observed a few times. This sequence joins TRBV7-9 and TRBJ2-1; D remains ambiguous. The CDR3 totals 13 residues. V was shortened by 7 bases and J by 4 bases, with 11 bases between the two germline ends. Looked up from germline, CDR1 is SEHNR and CDR2 is FQNEAQ (reference sequence). CDR3 coding DNA: TGTGCCAGCACCCGTCCCTCTTACAATGAGCAGTTCTTC. Translating gives CASTRPSYNEQFF. The variable domain in full, with the rest retrieved from reference TRBV7-9 and TRBJ2-1, is DTGVSQNPRHKITKRGQNVTFRCDPISEHNRLYWYRQTLGQGPEFLTYFQNEAQLEKSRLLSDRFSAERPKGSFSTLEIQRTEQGDSAMYLCASTRPSYNEQFFGPGTRLTVL.

The chain recombines TRBV10-3 with TRBJ2-5; D is unresolved. Trimming cost V 4 bases and J 4 bases, with 10 bases left between them. The CDR3 runs 13 residues. CDR1 and CDR2 (germline): ENHRY, SYGVKD. CDR3 in amino acids: CAISGDSGETQYF. The CDR3 coding sequence is TGTGCCATCAGTGGTGATTCGGGAGAGACCCAGTACTTC.

The chain carries TRBV29-1 and TRBJ1-1; maybe TRBD1 (5 bases). The CDR3 is made up of 13 amino acids. The germline V gene encodes CDR1 SQVTM and CDR2 ANQGSEA. Trimming pared 6 bases from V and 0 bases from J, leaving 11 bases between. The CDR3 DNA follows: TGCAGCGTGCGGGACGGCGTGAACACTGAAGCTTTCTTT. It encodes CSVRDGVNTEAFF.

This clone was detected a few times. The CDR3 here is CASSAHSGSSYNEQFF. The CDR3 DNA is TGTGCCAGCAGCGCCCATAGCGGGAGCTCCTACAATGAGCAGTTCTTC. This chain links TRBV7-2 with TRBJ2-1, with 9 bases that match TRBD2. Germline values: CDR1 SGHTA, CDR2 FQGNSA. Germline trimming cut 5 bases from V and 0 bases from J; bases unmatched to any gene: 5. This CDR3 spans 16 amino acids.

This clone was seen a handful of times. The V call is TRBV7-9, the J call TRBJ2-7; TRBD1 might be the D (6 bases). The ends were cut back, 4 bases at V and 3 bases at J, with 16 bases in the middle. Germline CDR1 is SEHNR and CDR2 is FQNEAQ (reference sequence). This CDR3 comprises 15 residues. The CDR3 coding sequence is TGTGCCAGCAGCTCCCTGGCCGGGACATTCTACGAGCAGTACTTC. This gives the protein CASSSLAGTFYEQYF.

This clone occurred a few times. This chain uses TRBV2 with TRBJ1-5; a weak D match, TRBD1 (6 bases). Germline loops: CDR1 SNHLY, CDR2 FYNNEI. Trimming removed 5 bases at V and 6 bases at J, with 8 bases between. The CDR3 has 12 amino acids. DNA of the CDR3: TGTGCCAGCAGTAGCAGGGGTCAGCCCCAGCATTTT. The encoded protein is CASSSRGQPQHF.

The table lists this clone with a few counts. The rearrangement joins TRBV7-2 to TRBJ2-7; TRBD1 aligns across 8 bases. The V and J ends lost 5 bases and 0 bases, in that order; junction bases with no gene match: 6. There are 15 residues in the CDR3. Germline CDR1 is SGHTA and CDR2 is FQGNSA. CDR3 amino acids: CASSPGGDLSYEQYF. The CDR3 nucleotides read TGTGCCAGCAGCCCAGGGGGCGATCTCTCCTACGAGCAGTACTTC.

In its sample, this clone was seen a few times. The chain couples TRBV7-9 to TRBJ1-2; possible D gene TRBD1, 6 bases. V was clipped by 5 bases and J by 8 bases, with 21 bases between them. The germline CDR1 and CDR2 sequences are SEHNR and FQNEAQ (reference sequence). The CDR3 loop spans 15 amino acids. The CDR3 bases are TGTGCCAGCAGCCCCCAACAGGGTTCCCTCGTCGGCTACACCTTC. Translated: CASSPQQGSLVGYTF.